These 8 T cell receptor beta chains were all obtained from the same sample, sequenced in a study of cytomegalovirus exposure and HLA in healthy donors (dated by TCRdb to about 2017). The library was obtained by the immunoSEQ multiplex PCR assay. For the multiplex PCR, a mixture combining 60 forward primers for TCR Vbeta segments and 13 reverse primers for TCR Jbeta segments was used. In TCRdb, the immuneACCESS table is reduced to in-frame sequences with V and J assigned. These tables do not hold every clone; where another copy was compared, an unresolved V gene accounts for under half, and the others remain unexplained. The sample yields about 89,000 clones; roughly 85% were counted once. The ten largest clones take up about 7.7% of the sample. Material: PBMCs. Source of these receptors: a man in his forties or fifties in good health and CMV-seropositive.

The V and J genes are TRBV7-9 and TRBJ2-3, with 13 positions matching TRBD2. The length of the CDR3 is 17 residues. Per germline, CDR1 SEHNR and CDR2 FQNEAQ (reference sequence). After removal of 4 bases from V and 1 base from J, the junction contained 5 bases not matched to a gene. The CDR3 sequence is CASSSGLAGARTDTQYF. For the CDR3, the DNA is TGTGCCAGCAGCTCTGGACTAGCGGGGGCCCGCACAGATACGCAGTATTTT.

The rearrangement joins TRBV19 to TRBJ2-1; 13 bases align to TRBD2. Germline trimming cut 3 bases from V and 1 base from J; bases unmatched to any gene: 3. Looked up from germline, CDR1 is LNHDA and CDR2 is SQIVND (reference sequence). CDR3 length equals 17 residues. The CDR3: CASSILTSGRSYNEQFF. Here the CDR3 DNA reads TGTGCCAGTAGTATTTTGACTAGCGGGAGGTCCTACAATGAGCAGTTCTTC.

This clone is a singleton in its sample. The chain is built from TRBV5-4 and TRBJ2-1, with 11 bases fitting TRBD2. V gave up 0 bases and J gave up 4 bases; unmatched junction bases: 3. Per the germline V gene, CDR1 is SGHNT and CDR2 is YYREEE (reference sequence). The CDR3 has 16 amino acids. CDR3 amino acids: CASSLEGTSGYNEQFF. CDR3 coding DNA: TGTGCCAGCAGCTTGGAGGGGACTAGCGGTTACAATGAGCAGTTCTTC.

This clone was counted only a few times. The V and J genes are TRBV7-6 and TRBJ2-3, with a possible D match to TRBD1 (6 bases). Germline loops: CDR1 SGHVS, CDR2 FNYEAQ. The CDR3 is made up of 15 amino acids. With 1 base removed from V and 5 bases from J, the gap between germline ends came to 13 bases. CDR3 amino acids: CASSLGGQGKDTQYF. CDR3 in DNA: TGTGCCAGCAGCTTAGGAGGCCAGGGGAAAGATACGCAGTATTTT.

This chain uses TRBV5-6 with TRBJ1-5; D is perhaps TRBD1 (6 bases). The germline V gene encodes CDR1 SGHDT and CDR2 YYEEEE. V shed 4 bases and J shed 7 bases, with 18 bases lying between them. The CDR3 contains 15 residues. CDR3 residues: CASSTKSTGRQPQHF. The CDR3 DNA is TGTGCCAGCAGCACCAAAAGCACAGGGCGGCAGCCCCAGCATTTT.

The rearrangement joins TRBV7-3 to TRBJ2-2; D is ambiguous. Germline CDR1 SGHTA, CDR2 FQGTGA. CDR3 size: 13 residues. Trimming removed 2 bases from V and 5 bases from J, with 6 bases in between. DNA of the CDR3: TGTGCCAGCAGCTTATCCAGGACCGGGGAGCTGTTTTTT. This translates into CASSLSRTGELFF.

The chain has TRBV7-9 and TRBJ2-7; 11 bases agree with TRBD2. The CDR3 length is 14 residues. Germline loops: CDR1 SEHNR, CDR2 FQNEAQ (reference sequence). V lost 5 bases and J lost 6; bases outside the gene matches: 6. CDR3: CASSKLAGVGEQYF. The CDR3 nucleotides are TGTGCCAGCAGCAAACTAGCGGGAGTAGGCGAGCAGTACTTC.

This clone was seen a handful of times. The genes are TRBV10-3 and TRBJ2-5; unclear D gene. Per germline, CDR1 ENHRY and CDR2 SYGVKD. The CDR3 contains 14 residues. V gave up 0 bases and J gave up 4 bases, with 9 bases separating them. The CDR3 is CAISESGGPETQYF. The CDR3 DNA reads TGTGCCATCAGTGAGTCTGGCGGCCCAGAGACCCAGTACTTC.